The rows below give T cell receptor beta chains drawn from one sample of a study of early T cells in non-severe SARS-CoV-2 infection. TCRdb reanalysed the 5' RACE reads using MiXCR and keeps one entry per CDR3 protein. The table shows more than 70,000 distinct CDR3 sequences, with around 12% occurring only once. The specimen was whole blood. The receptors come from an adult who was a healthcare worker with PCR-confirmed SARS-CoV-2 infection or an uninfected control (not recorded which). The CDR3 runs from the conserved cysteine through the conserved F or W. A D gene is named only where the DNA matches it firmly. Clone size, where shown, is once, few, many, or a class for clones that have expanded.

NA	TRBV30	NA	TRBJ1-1	CAWSGQANTEAFF	TGTGCCTGGAGTGGACAGGCCAACACTGAAGCTTTCTTT
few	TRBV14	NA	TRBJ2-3	CASRRQSTDTQYF	TGTGCCAGCAGGCGACAGTCCACAGATACGCAGTATTTT
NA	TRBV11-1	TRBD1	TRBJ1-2	CASSPPTGANYGYTF	TGTGCCAGCAGCCCGCCGACAGGGGCTAACTATGGCTACACCTTC
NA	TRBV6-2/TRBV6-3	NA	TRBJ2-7	CASSSPGLGPYEQYF	TGTGCCAGCAGTTCTCCGGGACTGGGCCCATACGAGCAGTACTTC
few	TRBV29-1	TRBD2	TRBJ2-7	CSVEDQRGTYEQYF	TGCAGCGTTGAAGACCAGCGGGGGACCTACGAGCAGTACTTC
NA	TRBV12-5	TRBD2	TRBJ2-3	CASGSPSGGGTDTQYF	TGTGCTAGTGGTTCACCTAGCGGGGGGGGCACAGATACGCAGTATTTT
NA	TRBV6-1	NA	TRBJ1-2	CASSDSTRSNGYTF	TGTGCCAGCAGTGATTCGACAAGGTCGAATGGCTACACCTTC
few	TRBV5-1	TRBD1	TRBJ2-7	CASSPGQLSGYEQYF	TGCGCCAGCAGCCCGGGACAGCTGAGCGGCTACGAGCAGTACTTC
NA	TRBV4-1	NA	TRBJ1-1	CASSHGVGFTEAFF	TGCGCCAGCAGCCATGGGGTCGGGTTCACTGAAGCTTTCTTT
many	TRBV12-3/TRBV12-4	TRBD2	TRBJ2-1	CASSPSTSGRAREQFF	TGTGCCAGCAGCCCCTCGACTAGCGGGAGGGCCCGTGAGCAGTTCTTC